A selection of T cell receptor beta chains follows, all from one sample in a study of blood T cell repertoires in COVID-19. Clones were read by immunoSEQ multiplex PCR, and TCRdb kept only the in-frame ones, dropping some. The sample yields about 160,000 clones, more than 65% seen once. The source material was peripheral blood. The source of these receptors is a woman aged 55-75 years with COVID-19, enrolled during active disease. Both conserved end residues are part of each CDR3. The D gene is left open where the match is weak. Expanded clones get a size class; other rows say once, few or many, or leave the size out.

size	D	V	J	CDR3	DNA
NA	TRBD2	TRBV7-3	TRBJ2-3	CASSLDGLAGKGDTQYF	TGTGCCAGCAGCTTAGATGGCCTAGCGGGTAAAGGGGATACGCAGTATTTT
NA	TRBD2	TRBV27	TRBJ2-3	CASSFPLAGGADTQYF	TGTGCCAGCAGCTTCCCACTAGCGGGAGGCGCAGATACGCAGTATTTT
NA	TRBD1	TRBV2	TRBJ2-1	CASRPSRTGRSYNEQFF	TGTGCCAGCAGACCATCTCGGACAGGGCGCTCCTACAATGAGCAGTTCTTC
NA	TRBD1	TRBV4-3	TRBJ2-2	CASSQTPGQGAANTGELFF	TGCGCCAGCAGCCAAACACCGGGACAGGGGGCGGCGAACACCGGGGAGCTGTTTTTT
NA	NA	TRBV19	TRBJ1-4	CASSEGGAFVEKLFF	TGTGCCAGTAGTGAGGGCGGGGCGTTTGTCGAAAAACTGTTTTTT
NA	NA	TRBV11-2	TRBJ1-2	CASSPGSRAAYGYTF	TGTGCCAGCAGCCCCGGGTCCAGGGCGGCCTATGGCTACACCTTC
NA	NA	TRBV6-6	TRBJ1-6	CASSYRLQNSPLHF	TGTGCCAGCAGTTACAGACTGCAAAATTCACCCCTCCACTTT
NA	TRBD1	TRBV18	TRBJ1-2	CASSTGTGGGGYTF	TGTGCCAGCTCAACCGGGACAGGGGGAGGTGGCTACACCTTC
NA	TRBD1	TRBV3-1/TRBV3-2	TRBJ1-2	CASSLLTGDGDGYTF	TGTGCCAGCAGCCTCCTAACAGGGGACGGGGATGGCTACACCTTC
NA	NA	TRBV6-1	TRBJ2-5	CASSELGGQETQYF	TGTGCCAGCAGTGAGTTGGGGGGCCAAGAGACCCAGTACTTC
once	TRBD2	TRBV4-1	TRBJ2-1	CASSQPLRLAGDNEQFF	TGCGCCAGCAGCCAACCGCTGCGACTAGCGGGGGACAATGAGCAGTTCTTC
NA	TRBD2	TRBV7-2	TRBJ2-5	CASSWGASGQETQYF	TGTGCCAGCAGCTGGGGCGCTAGCGGGCAAGAGACCCAGTACTTC
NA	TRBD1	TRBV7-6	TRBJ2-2	CASSQTGGKNTGELFF	TGTGCCAGCAGTCAAACAGGGGGCAAGAACACCGGGGAGCTGTTTTTT
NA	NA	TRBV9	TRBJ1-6	CASSVDAGLNSPLHF	TGTGCCAGCAGCGTAGACGCAGGTCTTAATTCACCCCTCCACTTT
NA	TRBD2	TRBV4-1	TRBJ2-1	CASSHPGLAGGKQFF	TGCGCCAGCAGCCATCCGGGACTAGCGGGGGGCAAGCAGTTCTTC
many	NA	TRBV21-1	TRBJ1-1	CASSKVSMNTEAFF	TGTGCCAGCAGCAAAGTGTCCATGAACACTGAAGCTTTCTTT
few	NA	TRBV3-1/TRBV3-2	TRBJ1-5	CASSLRASYQPQHF	TGTGCCAGCAGCCTCAGGGCCTCCTATCAGCCCCAGCATTTT
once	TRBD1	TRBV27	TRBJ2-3	CASSLVLGQGPDTQYF	TGTGCCAGCAGTTTAGTGTTGGGACAGGGGCCAGATACGCAGTATTTT
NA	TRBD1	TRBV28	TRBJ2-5	CASSLPGTGWETQYF	TGTGCCAGCAGTTTACCGGGGACAGGGTGGGAGACCCAGTACTTC
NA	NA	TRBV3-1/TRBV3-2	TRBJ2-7	CASSHSHEQYF	TGTGCCAGCAGCCACAGTCACGAGCAGTACTTC
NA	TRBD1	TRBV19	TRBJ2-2	CASQGVAGELFF	TGTGCCAGCCAGGGGGTTGCCGGGGAGCTGTTTTTT
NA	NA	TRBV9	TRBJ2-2	CASSGVASNTGELFF	TGTGCCAGCAGCGGGGTAGCGTCGAACACCGGGGAGCTGTTTTTT
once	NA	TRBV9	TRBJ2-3	CASSVVSRGASTDTQYF	TGTGCCAGCAGCGTAGTATCCCGGGGGGCTAGCACAGATACGCAGTATTTT
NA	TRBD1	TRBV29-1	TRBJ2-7	CSVEETGAYEQYF	TGCAGCGTTGAGGAGACAGGGGCCTACGAGCAGTACTTC
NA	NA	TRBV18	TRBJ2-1	CASSLYYNEQFF	TGTGCCAGCTCACTATACTACAATGAGCAGTTCTTC